This TCR beta chain was captured in a study of blood T cell repertoires in COVID-19. At the level of the study: The study drew acute and convalescent COVID-19 samples from the United States, Italy and Spain.

Profiled with immunoSEQ multiplex PCR; TCRdb holds only in-frame clones, not every one. The data hold roughly 400,000 clones, with about 88% observed a single time. Study members were between about 18 and 89 years old and lived in 24 US regions. Participant reports of clinical history set cohort assignment. This CDR3 has 16 amino acids. From germline, CDR1 is SGHTA and CDR2 FQGTGA. The V segment lost 6 bases and the J segment 7 bases; nucleotides outside the gene matches: 13. Sequenced sample: PBMCs or T cells enriched from blood (not recorded which). V is TRBV7-3 and J is TRBJ1-2; 11 bases align to TRBD1. This clonotype originated in a woman under 30 who had been exposed to COVID-19. CDR3 sequence (DNA): TGTGCCAGCAGTTTAGGGCCGGGACAGGGGGTCGGTGGCTACACCTTC. It is translated as CASSLGPGQGVGGYTF.